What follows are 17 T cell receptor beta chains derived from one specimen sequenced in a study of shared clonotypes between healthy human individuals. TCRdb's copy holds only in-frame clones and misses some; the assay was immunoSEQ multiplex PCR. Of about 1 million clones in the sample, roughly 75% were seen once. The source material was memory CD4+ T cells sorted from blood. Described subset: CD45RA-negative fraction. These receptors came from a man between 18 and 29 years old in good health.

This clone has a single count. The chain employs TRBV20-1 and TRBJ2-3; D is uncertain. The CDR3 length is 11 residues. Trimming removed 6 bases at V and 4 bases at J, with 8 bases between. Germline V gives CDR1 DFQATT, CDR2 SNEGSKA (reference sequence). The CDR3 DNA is TGCAGTGCCCGACGGTCAGATACGCAGTATTTT. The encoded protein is CSARRSDTQYF.

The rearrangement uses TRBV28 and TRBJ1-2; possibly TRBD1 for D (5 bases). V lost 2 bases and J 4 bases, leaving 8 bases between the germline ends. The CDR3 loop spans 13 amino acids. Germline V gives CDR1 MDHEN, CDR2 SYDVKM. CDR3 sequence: CASSLGGGYGYTF. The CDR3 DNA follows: TGTGCCAGCAGTTTAGGGGGGGGCTATGGCTACACCTTC.

The CDR3 DNA reads TGTGCCAGCAGCTTAGAGATCCACTATGGCTACACCTTC. It encodes CASSLEIHYGYTF. The rearrangement links TRBV11-2 to TRBJ1-2, with D uncertain. Deletions cut 0 bases from V and 3 bases from J, with 5 bases between. CDR3 length equals 13 residues. CDR1 and CDR2 from the germline V gene are SGHAT and FQNNGV.

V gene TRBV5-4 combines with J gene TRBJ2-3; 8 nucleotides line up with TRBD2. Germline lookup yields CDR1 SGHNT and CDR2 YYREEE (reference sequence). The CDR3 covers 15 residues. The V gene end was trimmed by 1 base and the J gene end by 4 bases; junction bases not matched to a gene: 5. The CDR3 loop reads CASSLSAGGADTQYF. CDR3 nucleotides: TGTGCCAGCAGCTTGTCCGCCGGGGGGGCAGATACGCAGTATTTT.

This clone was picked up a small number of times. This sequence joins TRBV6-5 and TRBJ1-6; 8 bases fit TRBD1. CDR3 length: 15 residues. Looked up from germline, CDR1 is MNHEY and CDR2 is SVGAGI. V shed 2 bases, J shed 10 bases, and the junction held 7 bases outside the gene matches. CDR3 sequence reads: CASSYQTGAGSPLHF. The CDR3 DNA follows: TGTGCCAGCAGTTACCAGACAGGGGCTGGCTCACCCCTCCACTTT.

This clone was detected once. CDR3 in DNA: TGTGCCTGGGCAGGAAGTGCAGATACGCAGTATTTT. It yields the protein CAWAGSADTQYF. This chain links TRBV30 with TRBJ2-3; D is unclear. Germline CDR1 reads GTSNPN; CDR2 reads SVGIG (reference sequence). This CDR3 comprises 12 residues. Deletions cut 5 bases from V and 4 bases from J, with 10 bases between.

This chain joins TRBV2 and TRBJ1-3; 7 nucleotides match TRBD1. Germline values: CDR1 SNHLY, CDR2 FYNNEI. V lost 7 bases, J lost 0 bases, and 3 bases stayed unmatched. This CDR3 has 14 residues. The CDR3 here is CASKGAISGNTIYF. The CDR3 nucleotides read TGTGCCAGCAAGGGGGCGATCTCTGGAAACACCATATATTTT.

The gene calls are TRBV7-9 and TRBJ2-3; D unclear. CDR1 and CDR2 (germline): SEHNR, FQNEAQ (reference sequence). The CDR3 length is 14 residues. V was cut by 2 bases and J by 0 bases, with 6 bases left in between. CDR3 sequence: CASSLSTSTDTQYF. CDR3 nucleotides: TGTGCCAGCAGCTTAAGTACTAGCACAGATACGCAGTATTTT.

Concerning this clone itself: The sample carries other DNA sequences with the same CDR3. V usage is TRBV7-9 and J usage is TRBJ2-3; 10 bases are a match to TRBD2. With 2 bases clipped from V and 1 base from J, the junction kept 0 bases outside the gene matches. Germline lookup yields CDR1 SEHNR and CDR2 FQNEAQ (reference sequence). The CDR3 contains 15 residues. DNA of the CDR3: TGTGCCAGCAGCTTACTAGCGGGAGGCACAGATACGCAGTATTTT. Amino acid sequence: CASSLLAGGTDTQYF.

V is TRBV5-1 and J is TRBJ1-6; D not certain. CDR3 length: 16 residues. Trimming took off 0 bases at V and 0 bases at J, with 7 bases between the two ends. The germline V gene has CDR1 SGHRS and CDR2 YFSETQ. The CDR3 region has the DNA TGCGCCAGCAGCTTGGCCGCGAGCTCCTATAATTCACCCCTCCACTTT. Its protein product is CASSLAASSYNSPLHF.

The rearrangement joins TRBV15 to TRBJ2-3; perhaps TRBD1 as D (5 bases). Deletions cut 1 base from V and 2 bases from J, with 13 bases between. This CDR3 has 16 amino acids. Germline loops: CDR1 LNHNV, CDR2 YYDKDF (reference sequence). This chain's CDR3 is CATSRVGAIATDTQYF. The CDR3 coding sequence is TGTGCCACCAGCAGAGTAGGGGCTATAGCCACAGATACGCAGTATTTT.

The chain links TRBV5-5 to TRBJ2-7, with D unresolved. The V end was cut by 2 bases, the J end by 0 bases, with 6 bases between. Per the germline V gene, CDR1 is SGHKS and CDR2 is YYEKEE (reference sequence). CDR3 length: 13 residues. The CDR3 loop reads CASSFDYSYEQYF. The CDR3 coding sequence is TGTGCCAGCAGCTTTGATTACTCCTACGAGCAGTACTTC. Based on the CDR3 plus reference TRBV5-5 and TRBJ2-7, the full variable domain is DAGVTQSPTHLIKTRGQQVTLRCSPISGHKSVSWYQQVLGQGPQFIFQYYEKEERGRGNFPDRFSARQFPNYSSELNVNALLLGDSALYLCASSFDYSYEQYFGPGTRLTVT.

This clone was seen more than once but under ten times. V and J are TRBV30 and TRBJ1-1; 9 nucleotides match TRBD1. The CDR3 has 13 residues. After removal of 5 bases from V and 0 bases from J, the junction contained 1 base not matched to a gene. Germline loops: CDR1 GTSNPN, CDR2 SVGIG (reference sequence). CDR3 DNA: TGTGCCTGGGGGACAGGGATGAACACTGAAGCTTTCTTT. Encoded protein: CAWGTGMNTEAFF. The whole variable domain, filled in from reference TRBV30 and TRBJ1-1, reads SQTIHQWPATLVQPVGSPLSLECTVEGTSNPNLYWYRQAAGRGLQLLFYSVGIGQISSEVPQNLSASRPQDRQFILSSKKLLLSDSGFYLCAWGTGMNTEAFFGQGTRLTVV.

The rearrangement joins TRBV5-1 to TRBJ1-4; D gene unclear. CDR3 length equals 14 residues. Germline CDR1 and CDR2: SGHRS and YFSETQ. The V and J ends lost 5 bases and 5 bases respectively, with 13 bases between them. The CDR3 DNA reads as TGCGCCAGCAGGCCCCCTGGGCTAAATGAAAAACTGTTTTTT. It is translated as CASRPPGLNEKLFF.

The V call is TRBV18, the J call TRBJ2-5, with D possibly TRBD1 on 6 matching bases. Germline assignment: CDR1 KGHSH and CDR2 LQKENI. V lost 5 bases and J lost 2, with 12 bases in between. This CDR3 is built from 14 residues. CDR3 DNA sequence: TGTGCCAGCTCATCGCAGGGGACACAAGAGACCCAGTACTTC. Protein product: CASSSQGTQETQYF.

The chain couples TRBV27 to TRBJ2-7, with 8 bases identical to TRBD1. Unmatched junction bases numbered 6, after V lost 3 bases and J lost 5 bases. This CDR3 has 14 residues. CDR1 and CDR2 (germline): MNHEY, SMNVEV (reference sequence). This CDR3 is CASSFRDRFHEQYF. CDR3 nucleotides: TGTGCCAGCAGTTTTCGGGACAGGTTCCACGAGCAGTACTTC.

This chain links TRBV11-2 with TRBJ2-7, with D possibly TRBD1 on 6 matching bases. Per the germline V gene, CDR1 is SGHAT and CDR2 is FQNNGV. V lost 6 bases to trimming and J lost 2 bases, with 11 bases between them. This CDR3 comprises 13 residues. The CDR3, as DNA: TGTGCCAGCAGGGACAGTCCCGCCTACGAGCAGTACTTC. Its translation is CASRDSPAYEQYF.